This TCR beta chain stems from a study of identical twins. TCRdb redid the calling of the 5' RACE reads with MiXCR, one entry per CDR3 protein. Counted here are about 900,000 distinct CDR3 sequences, about 12% occurring once; the ten biggest clones make up around 1.6%. The length of the CDR3 is 11 residues. Trimming took off 9 bases at V and 5 bases at J, with 8 bases between the two ends. The germline gives CDR1 SNHLY, CDR2 FYNNEI. The same data also contributed to another study, on yellow fever vaccine responses in identical twins.

Sequenced sample: PBMCs. The TCR comes from a young woman in good health. The chain joins TRBV2 to TRBJ2-1; D possibly corresponds to TRBD1 (5 bases). CDR3 loop: CASVRDNEQFF. In DNA form, the CDR3 reads TGTGCCAGTGTCAGGGACAATGAGCAGTTCTTC.